The clone carrying this T cell receptor (beta chain) was picked up many times. The antigen remains undetermined. This record comes from a study of T cells in Graves' hyperthyroidism and ophthalmopathy. Study findings and constraints: A model using 13 V-J features told ophthalmopathy apart from stable hyperthyroidism. Ophthalmopathy prediction by the model preceded onset by a median 6.5 months. Most clonotypes that expanded in the thyroid above 0.001 also showed up in blood.

Amplification yielded TCR beta CDR3 regions, with RNA transcripts as the source. A set of HTBI primers served as the primers for a first-round RT-PCR of the TCR CDR3. TCRdb reprocessed the multiplex PCR reads via MiXCR and lists one record per CDR3 protein. In the table there are approximately 520,000 distinct CDR3 sequences, roughly 20% of which are singletons. Isolation of PBMCs was performed on around 9.7 ml fresh peripheral blood. Specimen: blood. This clonotype was obtained from a man younger than 30 with Graves' hyperthyroidism.

This chain's CDR3 is CAISFGTPASYEQYF. The CDR3 DNA sequence: TGTGCCATCAGTTTCGGGACCCCCGCATCCTACGAGCAGTACTTC. The chain is built from TRBV10-3 and TRBJ2-7; the D call may be TRBD1 or TRBD2 (5 bases each). This CDR3 contains 15 residues. Germline CDR1 reads ENHRY; CDR2 reads SYGVKD. Trimming took 5 bases from V and 1 from J, leaving 15 bases between them.